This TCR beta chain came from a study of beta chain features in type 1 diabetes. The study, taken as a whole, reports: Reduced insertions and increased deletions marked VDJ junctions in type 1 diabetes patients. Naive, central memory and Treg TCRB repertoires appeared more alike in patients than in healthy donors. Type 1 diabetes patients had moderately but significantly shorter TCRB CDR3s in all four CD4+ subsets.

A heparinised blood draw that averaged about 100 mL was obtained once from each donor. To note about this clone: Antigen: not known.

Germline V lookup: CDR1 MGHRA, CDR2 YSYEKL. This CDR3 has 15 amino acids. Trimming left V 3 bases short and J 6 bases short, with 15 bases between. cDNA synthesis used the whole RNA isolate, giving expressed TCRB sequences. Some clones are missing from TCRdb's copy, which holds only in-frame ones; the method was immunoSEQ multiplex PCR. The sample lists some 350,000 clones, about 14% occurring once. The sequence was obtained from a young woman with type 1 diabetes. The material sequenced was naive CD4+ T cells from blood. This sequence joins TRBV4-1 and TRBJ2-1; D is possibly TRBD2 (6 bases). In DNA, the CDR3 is TGCGCCAGCAGCCATCCGGTTGGAGGGGTCAATGAGCAGTTCTTC. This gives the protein CASSHPVGGVNEQFF.